This TCR beta chain comes out of a study of CD8 T cells in Susac syndrome. It was with random hexamers that about 0.45 to 1 ug RNA was reverse transcribed. Amplification of TCR beta CDR3 spanned 54 Vbeta and 13 Jbeta via immunoSEQ multiplex PCR. TCRdb recomputed calls from the immunoSEQ multiplex PCR reads with MiXCR, one row per CDR3 protein. The sample carries about 100,000 distinct CDR3 sequences, 85% to 95% recorded once. Sequencing of TCR beta, carried out with a high-throughput approach, was applied to CD8+ and CD4+ T cells from the blood. Negative isolation yielded CD4+ and CD8+ T cells, and FACS enriched TEMRA cells. Per germline, CDR1 SEHNR and CDR2 FQNEAQ (reference sequence). The J segment lost 8 bases and the V segment lost 5 bases, leaving 7 bases of the junction unmatched. This CDR3 region has 15 residues.

The V and J genes are TRBV7-9 and TRBJ2-1; TRBD2 agrees at 12 bases. Material for sequencing was CD8+ T cells from PBMCs. The source of this sequence is a human donor in good health. Here the CDR3 reads CASSPRTSGVDEQFF. CDR3 nucleotide sequence: TGTGCCAGCAGCCCGAGGACTAGCGGGGTAGATGAGCAGTTCTTC.